This TCR beta chain was recovered during a study of T cell responses to AZD1222 COVID-19 vaccine listed by TCRdb under 2021. Regarding the study in general: A total of over 230 trial participants underwent TCR sequencing, of whom around 200 received two doses of AZD1222 and roughly 25 received two doses of the MenACWY control vaccine. Enrollment into the trials was organized by age into subgroups of 18-55, 56-69 and 70-plus years, and those subgroups contained about 150, 27 and 61 TCR-sequenced participants, respectively.

About this clone itself: Its antigen has not been determined. There are no base qualities to consult, and no much larger clone falls within one base.

The sample's time point label is to be understood as: about 28 days (+/-7) after the second vaccine dose. AZD1222 recipients given second doses at about 4 weeks or at about 12 weeks were pooled, since spike-specific TCR depth and breadth were not found to differ between the two schedules. The vaccinee samples were drawn from two UK trials, COV001 and COV002, one of which was a single-blind randomized controlled phase 2/3 trial testing AZD1222 (ChAdOx1 nCoV-19) in healthy adults. For TCRbeta chain sequencing, PBMC samples were collected from trial participants at day 0 and at day 28 after the second dose. Broader findings and caveats from the paper: Conclusions about previously exposed vaccinees were limited because only six or seven AZD1222 recipients were SARS-CoV-2 seropositive at baseline. Because no day 14 peak-response samples were available, the repertoires could be characterized only after the peak T cell response. In the small 56-69-year group, the increase in depth fell short of significance, most likely because of low power. A significant rise in spike-specific TCR breadth and depth was observed after two AZD1222 doses relative to day 0 and relative to MenACWY recipients. The vaccine-associated CD4 TCRs covered the entire spike protein, and the dominant responses fell in regions 160-218 and 743-854. Participants were mostly white British, with more females than males. The authors suggested clonal diversity may have been underestimated. Epitopes outside the regions mutated in the B.1.351 and B.1.1.7 variants were reportedly recognized by nearly half of the unique spike-specific TCRs.

The CDR3 regions of human TCRbeta chains were analyzed by immunosequencing. On the authors' methods: TCRs in the repertoires were compared against a reference library of SARS-CoV-2-specific TCRs that had been generated with the MIRA antigen-specificity platform. Breadth was defined as the fraction of unique TCRs that were SARS-CoV-2-associated. Depth was defined as the fraction of total T cells that were SARS-CoV-2-associated. Using the MIRA data, each spike-specific TCR was mapped to the spike region that the TCR reacts to and placed in a CD4 or CD8 class. Log10-transformed breadth and depth values were compared by one-way ANOVA with Sidak's multiple comparisons tests. The immuneACCESS repertoire file appears here via TCRdb, limited to in-frame rearrangements. These files lack a portion of the clones; in checked studies, under half of the deficit traces to unresolved V genes, and the cause of the others is not known. V and J calls and clone size follow that table, whereas D and trimming were derived from the DNA. In all, the sample holds some 130,000 clones, and roughly 90% of those were seen once. The ten largest make up around 1% of the sample.

This TCR was recovered from an adult who received the AZD1222 COVID-19 vaccine. The source material was peripheral blood, sampled 28 days after the second AZD1222 dose.

The CDR3 region: CASSLGGVMNTEAFF. The bases read TGTGCCAGCAGCTTAGGGGGGGTGATGAACACTGAAGCTTTCTTT. The chain links TRBV7-6 with TRBJ1-1; TRBD1 is possibly the D segment (5 matching bases). V is pared back by 1 base and J by 0 bases, with 9 bases lying between the germline termini. The CDR3 measures 15 amino acids from cysteine to phenylalanine. The DNA shown is the 45-base CDR3, in frame from base 1. The CDR1 and CDR2 encoded by the germline V gene are SGHVS and FNYEAQ.